These T cell receptor beta chains were read from a single sample in a study of cytomegalovirus exposure and HLA in healthy donors. Repertoires were generated with immunoSEQ multiplex PCR, while TCRdb's copy carries only in-frame clones and drops some. The sample lists about 140,000 clones, around 73% seen once, with 2.5% to 3% in the top ten. Input material: PBMCs. Source of these receptors: a female donor in good health and CMV-seronegative. The CDR3 runs from the conserved cysteine through the conserved F or W. A D gene is named only where the DNA matches it firmly. Not every row has a clone size; where given, it reads once, few, many or a size class.

v_call	clone_size	d_call	j_call	cdr3_nt	cdr3_aa
TRBV5-1	-	TRBD2	TRBJ2-5	TGCGCCAGCAGCCCTCGGACTAGCGGGGAGACCCAGTACTTC	CASSPRTSGETQYF
TRBV27	-	TRBD1	TRBJ1-1	TGTGCCAGCAGTTCTACAGGGGGCCCAGGTGAAGCTTTCTTT	CASSSTGGPGEAFF
TRBV10-3	-	TRBD1	TRBJ1-2	TGTGCCACTCTCCGCAAGGGACAGCACCTTGATTATGGCTACACCTTC	CATLRKGQHLDYGYTF
TRBV5-1	-	TRBD1	TRBJ2-1	TGCGCCAGCAGCCCGGGTGGTGGGACAGGGGTTTCGCAGTTCTTC	CASSPGGGTGVSQFF
TRBV11-2	-	TRBD1	TRBJ1-3	TGTGCCAGCAGCATACGGACAGGGGCCCTTGGAAACACCATATATTTT	CASSIRTGALGNTIYF
TRBV19	-	-	TRBJ2-3	TGTGCCAGTAGTCCCCAGGCTAGCACAGATACGCAGTATTTT	CASSPQASTDTQYF
TRBV5-4	few	-	TRBJ1-6	TGTGCCAGCAGCTTGGAAGCGCAGGGGAACTCACCCCTCCACTTT	CASSLEAQGNSPLHF
TRBV6-6	-	-	TRBJ2-7	TGTGCCAGCAGTCGGGGATACGAGCAGTACTTC	CASSRGYEQYF
TRBV7-2	-	-	TRBJ1-2	TGTGCCAGCAGCTTCCGGGGACTGGGAGGCTACACCTTC	CASSFRGLGGYTF
TRBV29-1	-	-	TRBJ2-1	TGCAGCGCCAAAACCTTGGCAGGGTTCCACAATGAGCAGTTCTTC	CSAKTLAGFHNEQFF
TRBV19	-	TRBD1	TRBJ2-7	TGTGCCAGTAGTATTGCGGGACAGGGGGTGTACGAGCAGTACTTC	CASSIAGQGVYEQYF
TRBV9	-	-	TRBJ2-1	TGTGCCAGCAGCGTAGGAGGTTATGGTACACACAATGAGCAGTTCTTC	CASSVGGYGTHNEQFF
TRBV18	-	TRBD1	TRBJ1-2	TGTGCCAGCTCACCCCCTATTAACCGGGACAGCCCTGGCTACACCTTC	CASSPPINRDSPGYTF
TRBV7-2	-	-	TRBJ1-2	TGTGCCAGCTCTGGGACACAGTATGGCTACACCTTC	CASSGTQYGYTF
TRBV2	-	TRBD1	TRBJ1-6	TGTGCCAGCAGTGGGACAGGGGTAAATTCACCCCTCCACTTT	CASSGTGVNSPLHF
TRBV28	-	-	TRBJ1-3	TGTGCCAGCAACCTAGGAGTGACCTCTGGAAACACCATATATTTT	CASNLGVTSGNTIYF
TRBV15	-	TRBD2	TRBJ2-5	TGTGCCACCAGCAGTTCGTCTAGCGGCCAAAAGACCCAGTACTTC	CATSSSSSGQKTQYF